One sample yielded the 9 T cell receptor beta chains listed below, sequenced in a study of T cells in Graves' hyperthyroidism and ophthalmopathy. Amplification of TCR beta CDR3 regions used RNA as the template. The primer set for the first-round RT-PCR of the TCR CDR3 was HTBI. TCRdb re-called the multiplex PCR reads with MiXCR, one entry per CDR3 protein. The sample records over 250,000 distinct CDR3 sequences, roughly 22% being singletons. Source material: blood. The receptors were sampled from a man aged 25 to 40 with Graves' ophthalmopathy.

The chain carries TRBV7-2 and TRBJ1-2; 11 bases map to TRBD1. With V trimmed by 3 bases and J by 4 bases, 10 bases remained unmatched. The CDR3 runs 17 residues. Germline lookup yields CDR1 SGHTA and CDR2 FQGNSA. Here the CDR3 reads CASSLDAGTGGAYGYTF. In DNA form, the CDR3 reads TGTGCCAGCAGCTTGGACGCCGGGACAGGGGGGGCCTATGGCTACACCTTC.

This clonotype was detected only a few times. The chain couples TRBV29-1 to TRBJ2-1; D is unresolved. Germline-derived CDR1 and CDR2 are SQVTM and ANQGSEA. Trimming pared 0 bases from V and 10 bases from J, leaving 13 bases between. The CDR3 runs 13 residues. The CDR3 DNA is TGCAGCGTTGAAGAACCCCGCTTACTAGAGCAGTTCTTC. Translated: CSVEEPRLLEQFF.

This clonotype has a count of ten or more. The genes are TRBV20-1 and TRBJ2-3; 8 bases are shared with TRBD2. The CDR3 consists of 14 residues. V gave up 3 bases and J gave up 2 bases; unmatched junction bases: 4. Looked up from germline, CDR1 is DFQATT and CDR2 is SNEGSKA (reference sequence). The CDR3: CSASGSGTTDTQYF. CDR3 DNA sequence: TGCAGTGCTAGTGGTAGCGGGACCACAGATACGCAGTATTTT.

In nucleotides, the CDR3 is TGTGCCAGCAGCGTCGCCGTGACGTGGAACACTGAAGCTTTCTTT. Translated: CASSVAVTWNTEAFF. The V and J genes are TRBV11-2 and TRBJ1-1; D not resolved. There are 15 residues in the CDR3. V lost 5 bases to trimming and J lost 1 base, with 14 bases between them. Germline-derived CDR1 and CDR2 are SGHAT and FQNNGV.

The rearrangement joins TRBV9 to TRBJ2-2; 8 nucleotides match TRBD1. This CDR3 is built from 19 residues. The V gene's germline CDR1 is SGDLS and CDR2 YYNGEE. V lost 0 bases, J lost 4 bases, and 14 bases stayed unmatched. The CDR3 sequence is CASSVAAGGAFGATGELFF. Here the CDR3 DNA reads TGTGCCAGCAGCGTAGCCGCAGGGGGCGCCTTTGGAGCCACCGGGGAGCTGTTTTTT.

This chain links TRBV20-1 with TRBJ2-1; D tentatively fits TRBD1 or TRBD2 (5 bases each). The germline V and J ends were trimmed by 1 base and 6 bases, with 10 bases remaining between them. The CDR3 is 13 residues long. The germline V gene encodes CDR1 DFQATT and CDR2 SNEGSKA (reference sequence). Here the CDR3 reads CSARVRGANEQFF. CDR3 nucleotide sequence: TGCAGTGCTAGAGTCCGAGGGGCCAATGAGCAGTTCTTC.

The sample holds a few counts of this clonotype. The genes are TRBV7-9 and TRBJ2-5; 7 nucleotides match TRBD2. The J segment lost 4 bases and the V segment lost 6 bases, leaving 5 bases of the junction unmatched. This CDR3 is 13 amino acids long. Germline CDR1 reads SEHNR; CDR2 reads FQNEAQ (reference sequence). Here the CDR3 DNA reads TGTGCCAGCAGTGGGAGGGTCCCAGAGACCCAGTACTTC. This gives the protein CASSGRVPETQYF.

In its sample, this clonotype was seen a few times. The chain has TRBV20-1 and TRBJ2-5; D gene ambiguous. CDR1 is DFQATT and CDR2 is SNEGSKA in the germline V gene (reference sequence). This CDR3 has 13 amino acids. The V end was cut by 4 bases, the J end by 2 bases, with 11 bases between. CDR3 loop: CSAITGYQETQYF. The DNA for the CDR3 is TGCAGTGCTATAACCGGATATCAAGAGACCCAGTACTTC.

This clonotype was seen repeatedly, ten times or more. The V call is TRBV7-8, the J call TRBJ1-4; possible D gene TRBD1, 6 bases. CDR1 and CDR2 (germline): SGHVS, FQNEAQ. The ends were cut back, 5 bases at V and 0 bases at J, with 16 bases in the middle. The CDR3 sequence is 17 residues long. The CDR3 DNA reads TGTGCCAGCAGCCTCGACAGGAGATCTGCAACTAATGAAAAACTGTTTTTT. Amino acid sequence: CASSLDRRSATNEKLFF.